This TCR beta chain was found in a study of T-cell reconstitution after alpha-beta-depleted transplantation in children. This sample's TCRbeta library carried unique molecular identifier barcodes. MiXCR, run by TCRdb on the PCR reads, gives a single entry per CDR3 protein. The table records over 200,000 distinct CDR3 sequences, around a sixth of them present only once. V was shortened by 3 bases and J by 6 bases, with 12 bases between the two germline ends. The germline gives CDR1 MGHDK, CDR2 SYGVNS. This CDR3 has 13 amino acids. This receptor was taken from a male patient aged 2-15 years who had a stem cell transplant for acute lymphoblastic leukemia, so the T cells may come from the graft donor. Specimen: PBMCs, mostly from graft donor cells, collected 360 days after TCRalphabeta/CD19-depleted stem cell transplant. The chain couples TRBV25-1 to TRBJ2-7; possibly TRBD2 for D (5 bases). CDR3 region: CASSDRAEGEQYF. CDR3 DNA: TGTGCCAGCAGTGACCGGGCCGAGGGCGAGCAGTACTTC.